These 18 T cell receptor beta chains were all obtained from the same sample, sequenced in a study of T-cell memory formation after mild COVID-19. Each CDR3 protein gets one entry after TCRdb re-called the 5' RACE reads with MiXCR. The table records approximately 250,000 distinct CDR3 sequences, roughly 15% of them present only once. Sequencing input: PBMCs or a T cell subset sorted from them (not recorded which). The receptors were gathered from an adult woman who had mild COVID-19 (a few samples of this study predate the infection). Cell type and time point are not known.

The chain recombines TRBV29-1 with TRBJ2-3; possible D gene TRBD2, 7 bases. The CDR3 contains 15 residues. Trimming left V 7 bases short and J 5 bases short, with 22 bases between. Per germline, CDR1 SQVTM and CDR2 ANQGSEA. The CDR3 here is CSALGGGLSLDTQYF. The CDR3 DNA is TGCAGCGCCCTGGGGGGGGGCCTTTCCCTAGATACGCAGTATTTT.

A few counts support this clonotype. This chain uses TRBV29-1 with TRBJ2-3; the match to TRBD2 covers 9 bases. The CDR3 runs to 15 residues. CDR1 and CDR2 (germline): SQVTM, ANQGSEA. The V segment lost 4 bases and the J segment 4 bases; nucleotides outside the gene matches: 9. CDR3 protein: CSVGYPSGNPDTQYF. The CDR3 DNA reads as TGCAGCGTTGGGTACCCTAGCGGGAACCCAGATACGCAGTATTTT.

There are a few counts of this clonotype. The chain has TRBV29-1 and TRBJ2-3; D is tentatively TRBD1 or TRBD2 (5 bases each). This CDR3 comprises 12 residues. CDR1 is SQVTM, CDR2 ANQGSEA, per germline. The V end lost 6 bases, the J end lost 4 bases, and 11 bases lay between the germline ends. The CDR3: CSVGDGPDTQYF. For the CDR3, the DNA is TGCAGCGTCGGGGACGGTCCAGATACGCAGTATTTT.

This clonotype was counted only a few times. The rearrangement links TRBV2 to TRBJ2-1; 9 bases are a match to TRBD2. There are 15 residues in the CDR3. CDR1 and CDR2 (germline): SNHLY, FYNNEI. After removal of 4 bases from V and 8 bases from J, the junction contained 9 bases not matched to a gene. The CDR3 DNA reads as TGTGCCAGCAGTGTTCGGCGGGGGGGCAATGATGAGCAGTTCTTC. Translating it yields CASSVRRGGNDEQFF.

This clonotype has a handful of counts. The J gene is TRBJ2-2, the V gene TRBV29-1; a weak D match, TRBD1 (5 bases). CDR3 length: 17 residues. Germline lookup yields CDR1 SQVTM and CDR2 ANQGSEA. V gave up 6 bases and J gave up 1 base, with 21 bases separating them. The CDR3: CSVADLGVVKNTGELFF. In DNA, the CDR3 is TGCAGCGTGGCGGATCTAGGGGTAGTAAAGAACACCGGGGAGCTGTTTTTT.

The chain employs TRBV5-1 and TRBJ1-6; TRBD1 agrees at 7 bases. Germline CDR1 and CDR2: SGHRS and YFSETQ. The length of the CDR3 is 18 residues. V lost 2 bases, J lost 5 bases, and 13 bases stayed unmatched. CDR3 nucleotide sequence: TGCGCCAGCAGCTTCGGACAGGTGGCGGGCCCCGATAATTCACCCCTCCACTTT. Its protein product is CASSFGQVAGPDNSPLHF.

In its sample, this clonotype was seen a few times. V is TRBV7-8 and J is TRBJ2-3, with a possible D match to TRBD2 (7 bases). The CDR3 consists of 14 residues. CDR1 is SGHVS, CDR2 FQNEAQ, per germline. Trimming removed 1 base at V and 4 bases at J, with 9 bases between. The CDR3 DNA reads TGTGCCAGCAGCTTAGGGGGGGGGCCAGATACGCAGTATTTT. This gives the protein CASSLGGGPDTQYF.

This clonotype has more than one count but fewer than ten. The chain links TRBV4-1 to TRBJ2-1; 7 bases map to TRBD1. Trimming cost V 2 bases and J 1 base; bases outside gene matches: 8. This CDR3 region has 17 residues. CDR1 is MGHRA and CDR2 is YSYEKL in the germline V gene. In nucleotides, the CDR3 is TGCGCCAGCAGCCAACCGGGACAGCCCGGTTCCTACAATGAGCAGTTCTTC. Amino acids: CASSQPGQPGSYNEQFF.

This clonotype was counted at least ten times. The gene calls are TRBV5-1 and TRBJ1-1, with a weak D call TRBD1 (5 bases). V lost 0 bases and J lost 0, with 6 bases in between. The CDR3 covers 14 residues. Germline CDR1 reads SGHRS; CDR2 reads YFSETQ. The CDR3 here is CASSLDRMNTEAFF. As DNA, the CDR3 is TGCGCCAGCAGCTTGGACAGGATGAACACTGAAGCTTTCTTT.

The rearrangement joins TRBV5-5 to TRBJ2-5; 9 bases agree with TRBD2. V was clipped by 0 bases and J by 5 bases; unmatched bases: 8. Per germline, CDR1 SGHKS and CDR2 YYEKEE (reference sequence). The CDR3 consists of 16 residues. CDR3 in amino acids: CASSLGYIAGAETQYF. CDR3 coding DNA: TGTGCCAGCAGCTTGGGTTATATAGCGGGAGCCGAGACCCAGTACTTC.

This clonotype was detected a few times. The rearrangement links TRBV2 to TRBJ2-2, with 8 bases lining up with TRBD2. The CDR3 is 16 residues long. J lost 0 bases, V lost 5 bases, and 5 bases had no gene match. Germline-derived CDR1 and CDR2 are SNHLY and FYNNEI. CDR3: CASSRTSGANTGELFF. In nucleotides, the CDR3 is TGTGCCAGCAGTCGCACTAGCGGAGCGAACACCGGGGAGCTGTTTTTT.

The chain recombines TRBV3-1 with TRBJ2-5; TRBD2 matches at 9 bases. Germline CDR1 is LGHDT and CDR2 is YNNKEL (reference sequence). The CDR3 is made up of 14 amino acids. The V segment lost 4 bases and the J segment 4 bases; nucleotides outside the gene matches: 4. The CDR3 region is CASSLGLARETQYF. CDR3 sequence (DNA): TGTGCCAGCAGCCTCGGACTAGCGCGAGAGACCCAGTACTTC.

This rearrangement joins TRBV21-1 to TRBJ2-7; the D call of TRBD2 is as the table states it, not checked on the DNA. TRBV21-1 is a known pseudogene. CDR3 length: 13 amino acids. CDR3 nucleotides: TGTGCCAGGATAGCGGAGTTCTCCTACGAGCAGTACTTC. It translates to CARIAEFSYEQYF.

The chain employs TRBV6-2 or TRBV6-3 and TRBJ2-1; possible D gene TRBD2, 6 bases. From germline, CDR1 is MNHEY and CDR2 SVGEGT. The CDR3 is 16 residues long. Trimming shortened V by 5 bases and J by 2 bases, and 16 bases separated the two germline ends. In DNA form, the CDR3 reads TGTGCCAGCAGTAACCCTGGACCGGGGGCCTACAATGAGCAGTTCTTC. This encodes CASSNPGPGAYNEQFF.

This clonotype has only a few counts. The V and J genes are TRBV18 and TRBJ2-7; 9 nucleotides line up with TRBD1. The CDR3 length is 14 residues. The germline V gene has CDR1 KGHSH and CDR2 LQKENI. J gave up 2 bases and V 4 bases, and 3 bases lay outside the gene matches. The CDR3 DNA reads as TGTGCCAGCTCACGGGACAGGGTAACCTACGAGCAGTACTTC. The encoded protein is CASSRDRVTYEQYF. Looking up the rest from reference TRBV18 and TRBJ2-7 gives the full variable domain: NAGVMQNPRHLVRRRGQEARLRCSPMKGHSHVYWYRQLPEEGLKFMVYLQKENIIDESGMPKERFSAEFPKEGPSILRIQQVVRGDSAAYFCASSRDRVTYEQYFGPGTRLTVT.

The chain carries TRBV12-3 or TRBV12-4 and TRBJ2-7, with a possible D match to TRBD1 (6 bases). This CDR3 region has 13 residues. V lost 6 bases to trimming and J lost 3 bases, with 12 bases between them. CDR3 residues: CASRQGRNYEQYF. CDR3 DNA sequence: TGTGCCAGCAGACAGGGTCGGAACTACGAGCAGTACTTC.

In its sample, this clonotype was seen many times. CDR3 DNA: TGTGCCAGCAGCTTATCGGGAAACATTCAGTACTTC. Amino acids: CASSLSGNIQYF. The chain combines TRBV7-2 with TRBJ2-4; no reliable D call. With 2 bases removed from V and 6 bases from J, the gap between germline ends came to 5 bases. The CDR3 totals 12 residues. CDR1 SGHTA and CDR2 FQGNSA come from the germline V gene.

For the CDR3, the DNA is TGTGCCAGCAGCCCCCTAGCGGGTTCGACTCAAGAGACCCAGTACTTC. It is translated as CASSPLAGSTQETQYF. V and J are TRBV7-2 and TRBJ2-5, with TRBD2 matching over 8 bases. With 5 bases clipped from V and 2 bases from J, the junction kept 10 bases outside the gene matches. The V gene's germline CDR1 is SGHTA and CDR2 FQGNSA. The CDR3 extends over 16 amino acids.